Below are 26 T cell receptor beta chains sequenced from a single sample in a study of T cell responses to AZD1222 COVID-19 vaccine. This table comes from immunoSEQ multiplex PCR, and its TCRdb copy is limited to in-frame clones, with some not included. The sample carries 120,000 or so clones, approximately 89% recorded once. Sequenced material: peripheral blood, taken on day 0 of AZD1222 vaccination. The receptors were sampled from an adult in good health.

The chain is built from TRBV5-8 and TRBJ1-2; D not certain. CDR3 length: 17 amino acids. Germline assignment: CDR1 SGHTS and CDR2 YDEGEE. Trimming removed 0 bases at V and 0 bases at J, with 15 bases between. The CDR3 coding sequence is TGTGCCAGCAGCTTGGAAAAATTGACCGAAGCTAACTATGGCTACACCTTC. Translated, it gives CASSLEKLTEANYGYTF.

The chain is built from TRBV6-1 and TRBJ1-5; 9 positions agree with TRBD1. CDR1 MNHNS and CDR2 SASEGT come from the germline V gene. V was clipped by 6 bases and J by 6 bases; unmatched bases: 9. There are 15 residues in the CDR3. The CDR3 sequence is CASRRLTGGGQPQHF. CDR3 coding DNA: TGTGCCAGCAGACGACTCACAGGGGGCGGTCAGCCCCAGCATTTT.

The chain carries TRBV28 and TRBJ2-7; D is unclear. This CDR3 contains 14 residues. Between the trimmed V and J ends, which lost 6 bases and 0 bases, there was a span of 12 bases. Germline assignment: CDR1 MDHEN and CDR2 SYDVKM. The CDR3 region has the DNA TGTGCCAGCAGAGAAACCGGTAGCTCCTACGAGCAGTACTTC. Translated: CASRETGSSYEQYF.

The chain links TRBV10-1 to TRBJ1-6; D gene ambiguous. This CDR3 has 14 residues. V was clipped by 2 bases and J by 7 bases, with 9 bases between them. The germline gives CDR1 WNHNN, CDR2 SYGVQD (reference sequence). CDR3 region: CASSENLGNSPLHF. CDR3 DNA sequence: TGCGCCAGCAGTGAGAACCTGGGAAATTCACCCCTCCACTTT.

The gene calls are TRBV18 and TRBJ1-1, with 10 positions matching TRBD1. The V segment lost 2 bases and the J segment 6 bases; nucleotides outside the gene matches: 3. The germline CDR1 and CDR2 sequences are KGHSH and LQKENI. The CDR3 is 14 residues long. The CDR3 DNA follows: TGTGCCAGCTCACCAGACAGGGGGCAATCTGAAGCTTTCTTT. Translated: CASSPDRGQSEAFF.

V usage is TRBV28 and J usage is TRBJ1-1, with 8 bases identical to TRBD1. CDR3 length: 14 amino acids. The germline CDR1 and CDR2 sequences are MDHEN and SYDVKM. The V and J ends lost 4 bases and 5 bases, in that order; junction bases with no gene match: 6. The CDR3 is CASSSGQGGTEAFF. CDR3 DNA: TGTGCCAGCAGTTCCGGACAGGGCGGAACTGAAGCTTTCTTT.

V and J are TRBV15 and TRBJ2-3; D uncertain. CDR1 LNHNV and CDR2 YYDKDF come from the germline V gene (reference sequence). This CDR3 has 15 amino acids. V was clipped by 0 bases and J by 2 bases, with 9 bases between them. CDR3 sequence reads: CATSRDAKFTDTQYF. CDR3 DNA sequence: TGTGCCACCAGCAGAGATGCTAAATTCACAGATACGCAGTATTTT.

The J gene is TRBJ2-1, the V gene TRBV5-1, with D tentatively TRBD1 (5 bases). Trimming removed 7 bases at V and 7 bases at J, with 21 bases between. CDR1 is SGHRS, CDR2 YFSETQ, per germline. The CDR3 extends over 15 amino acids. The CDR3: CASAPVQAKGNEQFF. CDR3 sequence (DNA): TGCGCCAGCGCTCCGGTTCAAGCGAAGGGGAATGAGCAGTTCTTC. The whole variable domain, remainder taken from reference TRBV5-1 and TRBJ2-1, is KAGVTQTPRYLIKTRGQQVTLSCSPISGHRSVSWYQQTPGQGLQFLFEYFSETQRNKGNFPGRFSGRQFSNSRSEMNVSTLELGDSALYLCASAPVQAKGNEQFFGPGTRLTVL.

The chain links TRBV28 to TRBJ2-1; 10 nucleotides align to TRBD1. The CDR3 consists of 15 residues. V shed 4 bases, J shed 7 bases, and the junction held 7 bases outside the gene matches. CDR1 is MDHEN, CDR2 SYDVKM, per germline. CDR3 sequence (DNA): TGTGCCAGCAGTTCGGGACAGGGGAGTCGGAATGAGCAGTTCTTC. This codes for CASSSGQGSRNEQFF.

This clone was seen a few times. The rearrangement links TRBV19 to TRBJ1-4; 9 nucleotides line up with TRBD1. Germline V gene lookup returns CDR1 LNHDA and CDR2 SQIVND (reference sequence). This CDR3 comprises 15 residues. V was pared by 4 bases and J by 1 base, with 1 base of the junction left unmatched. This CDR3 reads CASSKTGGTNEKLFF. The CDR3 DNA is TGTGCCAGTAGTAAGACAGGGGGAACTAATGAAAAACTGTTTTTT.

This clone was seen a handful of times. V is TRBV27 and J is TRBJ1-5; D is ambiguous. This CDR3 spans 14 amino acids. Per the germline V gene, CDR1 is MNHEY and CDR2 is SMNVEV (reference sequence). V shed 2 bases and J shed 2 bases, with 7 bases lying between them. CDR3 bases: TGTGCCAGCAGTTTAGGTTGGGGCAATCAGCCCCAGCATTTT. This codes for CASSLGWGNQPQHF.

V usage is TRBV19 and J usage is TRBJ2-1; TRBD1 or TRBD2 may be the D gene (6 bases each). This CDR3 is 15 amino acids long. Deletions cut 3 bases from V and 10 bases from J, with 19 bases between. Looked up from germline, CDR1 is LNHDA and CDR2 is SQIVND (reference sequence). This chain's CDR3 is CASSIPQGRTREQFF. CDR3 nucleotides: TGTGCCAGTAGTATCCCGCAGGGGAGGACACGCGAGCAGTTCTTC.

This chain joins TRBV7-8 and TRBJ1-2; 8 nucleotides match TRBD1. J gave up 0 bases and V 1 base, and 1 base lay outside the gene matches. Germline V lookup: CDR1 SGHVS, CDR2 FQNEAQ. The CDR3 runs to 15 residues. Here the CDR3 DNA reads TGTGCCAGCAGCTTAGGGACAGGGTCTAACTATGGCTACACCTTC. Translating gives CASSLGTGSNYGYTF.

The CDR3 DNA is TGCGCCAGCAGCTTAGACAGGGTCACTGGAAACACCATATATTTT. This sequence encodes CASSLDRVTGNTIYF. The V call is TRBV5-1, the J call TRBJ1-3, with 7 bases aligning to TRBD1. Per germline, CDR1 SGHRS and CDR2 YFSETQ. V lost 2 bases and J lost 2; bases outside the gene matches: 4. The CDR3 has 15 amino acids. The full variable domain, in which reference TRBV5-1 and TRBJ1-3 provide the parts outside the CDR3, is KAGVTQTPRYLIKTRGQQVTLSCSPISGHRSVSWYQQTPGQGLQFLFEYFSETQRNKGNFPGRFSGRQFSNSRSEMNVSTLELGDSALYLCASSLDRVTGNTIYFGEGSWLTVV.

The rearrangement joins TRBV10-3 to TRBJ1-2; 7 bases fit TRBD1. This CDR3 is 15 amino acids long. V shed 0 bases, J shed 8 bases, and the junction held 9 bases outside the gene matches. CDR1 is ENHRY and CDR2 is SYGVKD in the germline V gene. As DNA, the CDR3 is TGTGCCATCAGTGAGTCGAACGCCGACAGGGTCGGCTACACCTTC. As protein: CAISESNADRVGYTF.

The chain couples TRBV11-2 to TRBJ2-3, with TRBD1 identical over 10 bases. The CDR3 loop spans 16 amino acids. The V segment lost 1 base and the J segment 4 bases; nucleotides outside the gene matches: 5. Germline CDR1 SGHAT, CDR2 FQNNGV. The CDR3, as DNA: TGTGCCAGCAGCTTAGGGACAGGGGGAATAGCAGATACGCAGTATTTT. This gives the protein CASSLGTGGIADTQYF.

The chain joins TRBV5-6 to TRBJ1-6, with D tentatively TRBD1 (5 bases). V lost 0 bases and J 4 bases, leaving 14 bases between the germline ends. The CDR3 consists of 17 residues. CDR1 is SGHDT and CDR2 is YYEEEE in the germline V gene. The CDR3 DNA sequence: TGTGCCAGCAGCTTGGCCCCCGCAGGGCCATATAATTCACCCCTCCACTTT. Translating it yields CASSLAPAGPYNSPLHF.

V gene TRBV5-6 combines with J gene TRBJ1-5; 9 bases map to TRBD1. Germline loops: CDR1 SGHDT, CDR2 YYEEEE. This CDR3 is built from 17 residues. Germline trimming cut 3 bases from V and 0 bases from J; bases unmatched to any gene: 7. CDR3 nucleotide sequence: TGTGCCAGCAGCTGGGGACAGGGCCTGGGTAGCAATCAGCCCCAGCATTTT. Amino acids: CASSWGQGLGSNQPQHF.

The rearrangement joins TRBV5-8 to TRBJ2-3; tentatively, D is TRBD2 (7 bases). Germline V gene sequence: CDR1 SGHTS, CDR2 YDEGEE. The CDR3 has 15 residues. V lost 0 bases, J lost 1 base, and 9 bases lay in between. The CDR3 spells CASSLAGGRTDTQYF. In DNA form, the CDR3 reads TGTGCCAGCAGCTTGGCCGGGGGGCGCACAGATACGCAGTATTTT.

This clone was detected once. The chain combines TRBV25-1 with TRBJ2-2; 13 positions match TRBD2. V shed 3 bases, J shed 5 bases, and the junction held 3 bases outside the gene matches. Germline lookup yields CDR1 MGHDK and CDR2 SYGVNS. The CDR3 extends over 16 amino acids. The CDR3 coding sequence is TGTGCCAGCAGTGATCGACTAGCGGGAGGTACCGGGGAGCTGTTTTTT. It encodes CASSDRLAGGTGELFF.

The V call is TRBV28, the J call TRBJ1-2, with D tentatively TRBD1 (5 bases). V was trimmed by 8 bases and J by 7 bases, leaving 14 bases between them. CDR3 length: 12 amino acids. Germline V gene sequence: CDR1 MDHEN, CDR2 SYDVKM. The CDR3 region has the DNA TGTGCCAGCCGAGGTTTGGGGGGTGGCTACACCTTC. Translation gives CASRGLGGGYTF.

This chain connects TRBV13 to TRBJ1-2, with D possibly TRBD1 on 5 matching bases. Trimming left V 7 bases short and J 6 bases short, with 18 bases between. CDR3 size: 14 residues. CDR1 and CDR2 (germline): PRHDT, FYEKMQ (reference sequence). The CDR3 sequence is CASTKGRGGHGYTF. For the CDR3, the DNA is TGTGCCAGCACCAAGGGTAGGGGAGGTCATGGCTACACCTTC. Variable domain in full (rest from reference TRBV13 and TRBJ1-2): AAGVIQSPRHLIKEKRETATLKCYPIPRHDTVYWYQQGPGQDPQFLISFYEKMQSDKGSIPDRFSAQQFSDYHSELNMSSLELGDSALYFCASTKGRGGHGYTFGSGTRLTVV.

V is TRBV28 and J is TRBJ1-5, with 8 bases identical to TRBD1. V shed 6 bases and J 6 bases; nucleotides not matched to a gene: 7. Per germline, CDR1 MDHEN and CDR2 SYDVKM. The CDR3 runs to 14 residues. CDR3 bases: TGTGCCAGCAGACGGACAGGGAGTAGTCAGCCCCAGCATTTT. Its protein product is CASRRTGSSQPQHF.

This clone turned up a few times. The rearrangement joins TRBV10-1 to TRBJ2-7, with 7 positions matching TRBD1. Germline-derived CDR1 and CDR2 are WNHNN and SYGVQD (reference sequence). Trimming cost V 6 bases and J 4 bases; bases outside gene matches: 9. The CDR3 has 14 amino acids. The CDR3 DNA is TGCGCCAGCAGGAGGGGGCCGAACTTATACGAGCAGTACTTC. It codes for CASRRGPNLYEQYF.

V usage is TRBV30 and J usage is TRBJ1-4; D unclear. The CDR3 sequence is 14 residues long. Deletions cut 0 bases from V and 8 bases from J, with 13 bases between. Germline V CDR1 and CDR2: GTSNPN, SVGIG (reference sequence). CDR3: CAWSVRRLGEKLFF. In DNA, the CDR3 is TGTGCCTGGAGTGTACGAAGGTTGGGCGAAAAACTGTTTTTT.

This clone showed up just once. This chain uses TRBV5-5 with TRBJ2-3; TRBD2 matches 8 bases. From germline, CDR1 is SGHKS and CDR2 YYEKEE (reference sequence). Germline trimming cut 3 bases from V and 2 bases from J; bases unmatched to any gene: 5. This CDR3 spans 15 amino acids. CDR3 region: CASSSLAGNTDTQYF. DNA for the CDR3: TGTGCCAGCAGCTCCTTAGCGGGAAACACAGATACGCAGTATTTT.